This T cell receptor beta chain was retrieved from a study of blood T cell repertoires in COVID-19. The sample holds a few counts of this clone. V gave up 9 bases and J gave up 1 base; unmatched junction bases: 7. The CDR3 runs to 16 residues. Per the germline V gene, CDR1 is KGHDR and CDR2 is SFDVKD. The protocol was immunoSEQ multiplex PCR, while the TCRdb copy is restricted to in-frame clones and leaves out a portion. Here the sample spans over 110,000 clones, over 80% being singletons. Grouping used clinical history reported by participants in a survey and questionnaire. Sequencing input: PBMCs or T cells enriched from blood (not recorded which). The gene calls are TRBV24-1 and TRBJ2-6; TRBD1 aligns across 8 bases. The receptor was isolated from a man in his 60s who had recovered from COVID-19. The CDR3 bases are TGTGCCACCGCCCCAGGGGGCGGATCTGGGGCCAACGTCCTGACTTTC. It is translated as CATAPGGGSGANVLTF.